A single T cell receptor (beta chain) is shown here with its context. The target antigen is unknown. The V end was cut by 4 bases, the J end by 0 bases, with 10 bases between. CDR3 length: 14 residues. CDR1 LNHDA and CDR2 SQIVND come from the germline V gene (reference sequence). The sample originates from a study of tumor-infiltrating lymphocytes in localized non-small cell lung cancer. Study as a whole: Tumor tissue and non-adjacent uninvolved lung came from each patient.

Study-wide results and limits: Available tissue quantity limited TCR sequencing to a patient subset.

Data came from immunoSEQ multiplex PCR; TCRdb stores just in-frame clones and leaves some out. The sample consists of around 9,600 clones, approximately 82% of them appearing once. This receptor was taken from a human donor with non-small cell lung cancer. The sample taken for sequencing was lung tumor tissue. The chain couples TRBV19 to TRBJ2-7, with D possibly matching TRBD1 (6 bases). The CDR3 DNA is TGTGCCAGTAGTACGACAGGAAACTCCTACGAGCAGTACTTC. Translated, it gives CASSTTGNSYEQYF. Looking up the rest from reference TRBV19 and TRBJ2-7 gives the full variable domain: DGGITQSPKYLFRKEGQNVTLSCEQNLNHDAMYWYRQDPGQGLRLIYYSQIVNDFQKGDIAEGYSVSREKKESFPLTVTSAQKNPTAFYLCASSTTGNSYEQYFGPGTRLTVT.